The sequence of this TCR beta chain was determined in a study of monozygotic twins with inflammatory bowel disease. TCRdb re-called the 5' RACE reads; every CDR3 protein appears as one record, without DNA. In all, the sample yields approximately 110,000 distinct CDR3 sequences. This CDR3 has 15 residues. Germline assignment: CDR1 DFQATT and CDR2 SNEGSKA (reference sequence). This receptor was obtained from a human donor with ulcerative colitis or Crohn's disease, or a healthy co-twin of an affected twin (not recorded which). The chain has TRBV20-1 and TRBJ2-1; checking the TCRdb D call of TRBD1 is not possible without DNA. Sequencing was performed on blood. The chain's CDR3 is CSASAGTGGHNEQFF.